The entry below describes one T cell receptor beta chain. What it recognizes is unknown. The source of the sample is a study of cytomegalovirus exposure and HLA in healthy donors. About the research overall: Samples from HLA-typed donors yielded some 85 million unique TCRs in an early data release. Study results and limitations: What was likely a sequencing artifact was a cluster of highly shared sequence variants.

13 Jbeta primers and 60 Vbeta primers were used for the PCR. Clones were read by immunoSEQ multiplex PCR, and TCRdb kept only the in-frame ones, dropping some. The sample yields about 70,000 clones, roughly 74% seen once. Germline CDR1 is SQVTM and CDR2 is ANQGSEA. The CDR3 runs to 15 residues. Trimming removed 0 bases from V and 5 bases from J, with 15 bases in between. The sequenced sample was PBMCs. The chain is built from TRBV29-1 and TRBJ2-3; D is ambiguous. The origin of this receptor is an older woman in good health and CMV-seropositive. CDR3 protein: CSVEDPPVHVDTQYF. The CDR3 DNA is TGCAGCGTTGAAGATCCGCCGGTCCATGTAGATACGCAGTATTTT.